This T cell receptor (beta chain) was found in a study of Graves' ophthalmopathy and Graves' hyperthyroidism. Broader study findings: Stable hyperthyroidism and ophthalmopathy were told apart by a 13-signature model, which achieved about 88% sensitivity and just over 80% specificity.

Researchers turned away patients with other autoimmune diseases, uncontrolled infections, pregnancy or lactation. Diagnosis relied on clinical symptoms, serum thyroxine, TRAb, thyroid ultrasound and orbital computed tomography. It was from 10 ml of fresh peripheral blood that the PBMCs came. This clonotype showed up many times. Antigen unknown. Amplified TCR beta CDR3 regions were obtained using RNA transcripts as template. HTBI-primed RT-PCR formed the first round, and a multiplex PCR formed the second. TCRdb recomputed calls from the multiplex PCR reads with MiXCR, one row per CDR3 protein. The sample contains a few hundred thousand distinct CDR3 sequences, 15% to 19% of which appear only once. The specimen sequenced was peripheral blood. The receptor was derived from a woman aged 18-29 years with stable Graves' hyperthyroidism.

The CDR3 here is CASSLEGLGYEQYF. DNA of the CDR3: TGTGCCAGCAGCTTAGAAGGGTTGGGGTACGAGCAGTACTTC. The chain combines TRBV11-1 with TRBJ2-7; D not resolved. Germline V gene lookup returns CDR1 SGHAT and CDR2 FQDESV (reference sequence). Trimming removed 1 base from V and 4 bases from J, with 11 bases in between. CDR3 size: 14 residues.